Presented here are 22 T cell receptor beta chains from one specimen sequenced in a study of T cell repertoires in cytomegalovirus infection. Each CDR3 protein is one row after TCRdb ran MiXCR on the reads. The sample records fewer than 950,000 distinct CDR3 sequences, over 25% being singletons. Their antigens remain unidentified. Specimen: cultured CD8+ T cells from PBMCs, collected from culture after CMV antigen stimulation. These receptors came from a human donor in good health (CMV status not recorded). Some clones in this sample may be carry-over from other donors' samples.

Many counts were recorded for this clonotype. CDR3 nucleotides: TGTGCCAGCAGTTTTGTCAGCTCCTACGAGCAGTACTTC. Residues: CASSFVSSYEQYF. V gene TRBV27 combines with J gene TRBJ2-7; D not certain. The germline V and J ends were trimmed by 3 bases and 0 bases, with 6 bases remaining between them. Germline CDR1 reads MNHEY; CDR2 reads SMNVEV (reference sequence). CDR3 length: 13 residues.

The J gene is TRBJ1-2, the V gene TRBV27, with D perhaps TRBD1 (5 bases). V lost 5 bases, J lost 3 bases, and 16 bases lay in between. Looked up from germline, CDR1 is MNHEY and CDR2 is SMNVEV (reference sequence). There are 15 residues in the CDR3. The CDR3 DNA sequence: TGTGCCAGCAGTCTGGCCCCAGGGAGGGACTATGGCTACACCTTC. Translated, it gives CASSLAPGRDYGYTF.

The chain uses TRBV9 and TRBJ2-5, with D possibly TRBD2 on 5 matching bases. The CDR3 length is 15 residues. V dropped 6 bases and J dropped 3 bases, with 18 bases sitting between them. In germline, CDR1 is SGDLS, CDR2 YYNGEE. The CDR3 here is CASNIPEGGEETQYF. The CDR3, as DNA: TGTGCCAGCAACATACCAGAGGGTGGGGAAGAGACCCAGTACTTC.

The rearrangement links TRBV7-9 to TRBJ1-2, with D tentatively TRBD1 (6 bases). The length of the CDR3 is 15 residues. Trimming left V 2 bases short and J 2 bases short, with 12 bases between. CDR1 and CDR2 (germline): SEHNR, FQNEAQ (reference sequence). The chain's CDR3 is CASSLSQGMNYGYTF. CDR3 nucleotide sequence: TGTGCCAGCAGCTTATCGCAGGGGATGAACTATGGCTACACCTTC.

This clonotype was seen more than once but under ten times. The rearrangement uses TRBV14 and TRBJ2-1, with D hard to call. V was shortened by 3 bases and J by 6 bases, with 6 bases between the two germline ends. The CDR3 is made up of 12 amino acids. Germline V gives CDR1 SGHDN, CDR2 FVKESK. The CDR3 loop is CASSQTFNEQFF. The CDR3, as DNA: TGTGCCAGCAGCCAGACTTTCAATGAGCAGTTCTTC. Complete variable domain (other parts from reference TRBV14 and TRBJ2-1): EAGVTQFPSHSVIEKGQTVTLRCDPISGHDNLYWYRRVMGKEIKFLLHFVKESKQDESGMPNNRFLAERTGGTYSTLKVQPAELEDSGVYFCASSQTFNEQFFGPGTRLTVL.

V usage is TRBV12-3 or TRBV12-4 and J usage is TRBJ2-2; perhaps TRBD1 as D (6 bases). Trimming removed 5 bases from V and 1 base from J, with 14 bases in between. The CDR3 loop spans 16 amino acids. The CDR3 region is CASSDPRGMNTGELFF. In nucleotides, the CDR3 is TGTGCCAGCAGTGATCCCAGGGGAATGAACACCGGGGAGCTGTTTTTT.

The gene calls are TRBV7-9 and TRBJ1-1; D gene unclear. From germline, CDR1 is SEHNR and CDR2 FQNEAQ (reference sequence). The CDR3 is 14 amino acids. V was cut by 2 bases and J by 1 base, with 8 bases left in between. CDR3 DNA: TGTGCCAGCAGCTTAAACAGTAAGAACACTGAAGCTTTCTTT. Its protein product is CASSLNSKNTEAFF.

The CDR3 region has the DNA TGTGCCAGCTCGGGAGAGGAGTTCACCTACAATGAGCAGTTCTTC. Residues: CASSGEEFTYNEQFF. The rearrangement uses TRBV28 and TRBJ2-1, with D possibly being TRBD2 (6 bases). The CDR3 has 15 residues. Germline CDR1 MDHEN, CDR2 SYDVKM. The V end was cut by 8 bases, the J end by 2 bases, with 16 bases between. The full variable domain, with the rest looked up from reference TRBV28 and TRBJ2-1, is DVKVTQSSRYLVKRTGEKVFLECVQDMDHENMFWYRQDPGLGLRLIYFSYDVKMKEKGDIPEGYSVSREKKERFSLILESASTNQTSMYLCASSGEEFTYNEQFFGPGTRLTVL.

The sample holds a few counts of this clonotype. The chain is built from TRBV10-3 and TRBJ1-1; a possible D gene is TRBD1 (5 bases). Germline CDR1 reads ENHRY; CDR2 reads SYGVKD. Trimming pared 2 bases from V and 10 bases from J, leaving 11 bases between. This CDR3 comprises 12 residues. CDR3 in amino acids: CAISELNQGAFF. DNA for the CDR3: TGTGCCATCAGTGAGCTAAATCAGGGAGCTTTCTTT.

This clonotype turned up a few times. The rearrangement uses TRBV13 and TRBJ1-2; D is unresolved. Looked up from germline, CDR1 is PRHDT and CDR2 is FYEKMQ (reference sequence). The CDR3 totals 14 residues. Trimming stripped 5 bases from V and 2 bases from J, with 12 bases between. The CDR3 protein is CASSPRTVNYGYTF. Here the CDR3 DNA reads TGTGCCAGCAGCCCTCGGACGGTCAACTATGGCTACACCTTC.

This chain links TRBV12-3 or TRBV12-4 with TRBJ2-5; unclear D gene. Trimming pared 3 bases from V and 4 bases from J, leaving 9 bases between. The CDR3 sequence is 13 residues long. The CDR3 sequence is CASSLLKAETQYF. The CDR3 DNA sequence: TGTGCCAGCAGTTTGTTGAAGGCAGAGACCCAGTACTTC.

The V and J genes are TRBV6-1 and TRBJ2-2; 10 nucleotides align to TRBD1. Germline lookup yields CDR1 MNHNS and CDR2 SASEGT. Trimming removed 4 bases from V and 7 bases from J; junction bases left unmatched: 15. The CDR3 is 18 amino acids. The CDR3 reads CASSALMRDRGLDGELFF. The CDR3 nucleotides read TGTGCCAGCAGTGCACTGATGCGGGACAGGGGATTGGACGGGGAGCTGTTTTTT.

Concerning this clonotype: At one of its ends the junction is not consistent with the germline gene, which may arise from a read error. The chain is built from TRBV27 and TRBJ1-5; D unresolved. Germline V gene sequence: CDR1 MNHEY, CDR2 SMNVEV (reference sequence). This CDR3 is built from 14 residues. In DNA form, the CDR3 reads TGTGCCAGCAGTTACCAGAATAGCAATCAGCCCCAGCTTTTT. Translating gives CASSYQNSNQPQLF.

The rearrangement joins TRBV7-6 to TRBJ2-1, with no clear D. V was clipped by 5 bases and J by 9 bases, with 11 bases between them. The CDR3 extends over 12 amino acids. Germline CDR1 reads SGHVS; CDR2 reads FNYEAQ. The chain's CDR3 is CASSHLSGEQFF. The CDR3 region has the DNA TGTGCCAGCAGCCATCTTAGTGGTGAGCAGTTCTTC.

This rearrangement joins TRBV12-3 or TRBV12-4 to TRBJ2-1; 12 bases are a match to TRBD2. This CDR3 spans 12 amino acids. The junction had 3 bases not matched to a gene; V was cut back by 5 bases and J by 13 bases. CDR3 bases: TGTGCCAGCAGTCCTAGCGGGGGGGCTCAGTTCTTC. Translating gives CASSPSGGAQFF.

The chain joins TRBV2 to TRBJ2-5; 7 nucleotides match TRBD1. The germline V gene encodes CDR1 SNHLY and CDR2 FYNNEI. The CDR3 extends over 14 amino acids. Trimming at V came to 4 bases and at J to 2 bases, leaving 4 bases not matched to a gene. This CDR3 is CASSGTGYQETQYF. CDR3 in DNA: TGTGCCAGCAGTGGGACAGGATATCAAGAGACCCAGTACTTC. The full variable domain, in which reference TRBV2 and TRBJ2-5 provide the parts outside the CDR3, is EPEVTQTPSHQVTQMGQEVILRCVPISNHLYFYWYRQILGQKVEFLVSFYNNEISEKSEIFDDQFSVERPDGSNFTLKIRSTKLEDSAMYFCASSGTGYQETQYFGPGTRLLVL.

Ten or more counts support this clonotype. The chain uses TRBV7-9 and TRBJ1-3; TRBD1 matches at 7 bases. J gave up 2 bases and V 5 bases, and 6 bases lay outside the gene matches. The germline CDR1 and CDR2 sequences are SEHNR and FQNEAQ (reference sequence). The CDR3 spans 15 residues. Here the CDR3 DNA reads TGTGCCAGCAGCATAAAAACAGGGGCTGGAAACACCATATATTTT. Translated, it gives CASSIKTGAGNTIYF.

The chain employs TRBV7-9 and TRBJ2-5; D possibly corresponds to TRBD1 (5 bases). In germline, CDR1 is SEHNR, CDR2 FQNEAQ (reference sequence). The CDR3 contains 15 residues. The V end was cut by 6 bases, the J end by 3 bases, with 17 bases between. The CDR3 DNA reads TGTGCCAGCAGGCCCCAACTGGGCAGGGAAGAGACCCAGTACTTC. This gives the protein CASRPQLGREETQYF.

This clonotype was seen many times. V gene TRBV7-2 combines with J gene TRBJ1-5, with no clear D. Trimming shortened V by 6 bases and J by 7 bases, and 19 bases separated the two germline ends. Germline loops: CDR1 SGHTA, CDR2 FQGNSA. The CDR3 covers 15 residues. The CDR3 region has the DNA TGTGCCAGCAGACAACCTCCTCTACCCCACCAGCCCCAGCATTTT. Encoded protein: CASRQPPLPHQPQHF. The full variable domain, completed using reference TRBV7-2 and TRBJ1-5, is GAGVSQSPSNKVTEKGKDVELRCDPISGHTALYWYRQSLGQGLEFLIYFQGNSAPDKSGLPSDRFSAERTGGSVSTLTIQRTQQEDSAVYLCASRQPPLPHQPQHFGDGTRLSIL.

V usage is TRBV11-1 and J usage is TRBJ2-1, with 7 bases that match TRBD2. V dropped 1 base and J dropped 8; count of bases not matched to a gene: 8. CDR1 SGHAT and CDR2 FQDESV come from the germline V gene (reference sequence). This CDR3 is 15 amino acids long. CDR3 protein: CASSLGGGYGDEQFF. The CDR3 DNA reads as TGTGCCAGCAGCTTAGGGGGGGGGTATGGGGATGAGCAGTTCTTC. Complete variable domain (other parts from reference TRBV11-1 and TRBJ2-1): EAEVAQSPRYKITEKSQAVAFWCDPISGHATLYWYRQILGQGPELLVQFQDESVVDDSQLPKDRFSAERLKGVDSTLKIQPAELGDSAMYLCASSLGGGYGDEQFFGPGTRLTVL.

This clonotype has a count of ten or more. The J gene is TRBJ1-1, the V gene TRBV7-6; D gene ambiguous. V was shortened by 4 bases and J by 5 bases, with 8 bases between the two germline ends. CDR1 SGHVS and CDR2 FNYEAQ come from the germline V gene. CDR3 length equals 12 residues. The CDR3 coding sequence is TGTGCCAGCAGCTCCGGTTGGACTGAAGCTTTCTTT. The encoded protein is CASSSGWTEAFF.

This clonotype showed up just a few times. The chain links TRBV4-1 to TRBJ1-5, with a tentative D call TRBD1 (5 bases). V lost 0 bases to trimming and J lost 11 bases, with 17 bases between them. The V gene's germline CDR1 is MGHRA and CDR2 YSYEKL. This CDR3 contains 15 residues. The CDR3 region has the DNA TGCGCCAGCAGCCAAGATGCATGGGGCCTAATGGCCCAGCATTTT. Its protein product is CASSQDAWGLMAQHF.